The 21 T cell receptor beta chains below all came from one sample that was sequenced in a study of Ad26.COV2.S vaccination and SARS-CoV-2 variants (TCRdb year 2021). The treatment or condition label, as the study defines it: about 20 received Ad26.COV2.S at low or high dose, single or two shots; 5 received placebo; per-sample allocation not given. For vaccine and placebo recipients, repertoires were sequenced using samples collected on day 63 after the first injection. Libraries were constructed by the immunoSEQ multiplex PCR assay. TCRdb took this table from immuneACCESS and kept in-frame rearrangements with V and J called. Such tables lack part of the clones; where checked against another copy, unresolved V genes explain under half of the gap, and the rest is unexplained. Present in this sample are approximately 410,000 clones, more than 75% of which were seen just once. The ten largest clones represent about 3.6% of the sample.

Sample: peripheral blood, taken in a trial of Ad26.COV2.S vaccine versus placebo. These TCRs come from a person aged 18-65 years who received the Ad26.COV2.S COVID-19 vaccine or a placebo.

V and J are TRBV9 and TRBJ2-1; 7 bases line up with TRBD2. V lost 2 bases, J lost 5 bases, and 4 bases stayed unmatched. Per germline, CDR1 SGDLS and CDR2 YYNGEE. This CDR3 spans 14 amino acids. CDR3 sequence: CASSVAGVNNEQFF. The CDR3 bases are TGTGCCAGCAGCGTGGCGGGGGTTAACAATGAGCAGTTCTTC.

This clone was counted a single time. V usage is TRBV7-9 and J usage is TRBJ1-1, with D hard to call. V shed 5 bases and J shed 3 bases, with 10 bases lying between them. The CDR3 loop spans 13 amino acids. Germline lookup yields CDR1 SEHNR and CDR2 FQNEAQ (reference sequence). The CDR3, as DNA: TGTGCCAGCAGCCCGAATAGATACACTGAAGCTTTCTTT. Its translation is CASSPNRYTEAFF.

This clone has a handful of counts. The chain employs TRBV9 and TRBJ1-6; the D gene is possibly TRBD1 (5 bases). This CDR3 comprises 15 residues. V lost 1 base and J 10 bases, leaving 15 bases between the germline ends. Germline V gives CDR1 SGDLS, CDR2 YYNGEE. The CDR3 sequence is CASSVNPGTGSPLHF. The DNA of the CDR3 is TGTGCCAGCAGCGTAAATCCCGGGACGGGATCACCCCTCCACTTT.

This CDR3 reads CASRTPSGVFRNSPLHF. The CDR3 bases are TGTGCCAGCAGGACCCCCTCAGGGGTCTTCCGGAATTCACCCCTCCACTTT. The V call is TRBV28, the J call TRBJ1-6, with D perhaps TRBD1 (6 bases). The CDR3 contains 17 residues. V was trimmed by 6 bases and J by 7 bases, leaving 22 bases between them. Per the germline V gene, CDR1 is MDHEN and CDR2 is SYDVKM.

The chain employs TRBV6-1 and TRBJ1-6, with no clear D. Germline V gene lookup returns CDR1 MNHNS and CDR2 SASEGT. V was pared by 3 bases and J by 5 bases, with 8 bases between. The CDR3 contains 14 residues. The CDR3 bases are TGTGCCAGCAGTGAGACTCGGGATAATTCACCCCTCCACTTT. This sequence encodes CASSETRDNSPLHF.

The V gene is TRBV9, the J gene TRBJ2-7, with 7 bases fitting TRBD1. The CDR3 is made up of 14 amino acids. The V segment lost 3 bases and the J segment 6 bases; nucleotides outside the gene matches: 9. The germline V gene encodes CDR1 SGDLS and CDR2 YYNGEE. CDR3 DNA: TGTGCCAGCAGCGCCTCCGGGACAGAAATCGAGCAGTACTTC. This gives the protein CASSASGTEIEQYF.

This clone was detected a few times. The same CDR3 can be traced to other DNA sequences in this sample. The chain joins TRBV3-1 (or the pseudogene TRBV3-2) to TRBJ1-5, with TRBD1 as a possible D gene (5 bases). The germline V gene encodes CDR1 LGHDT and CDR2 YNNKEL (reference sequence). The CDR3 is 14 amino acids. The V gene lost 1 base and the J gene lost 5 bases, with 9 bases spanning the gap. CDR3 sequence (DNA): TGTGCCAGCAGCCAAGCCCTGGGGGATCAGCCCCAGCATTTT. Translation: CASSQALGDQPQHF.

This clone is a singleton in its sample. V usage is TRBV29-1 and J usage is TRBJ2-2, with D uncertain. V was shortened by 8 bases and J by 7 bases, with 11 bases between the two germline ends. This CDR3 contains 11 residues. Germline V lookup: CDR1 SQVTM, CDR2 ANQGSEA. CDR3 sequence (DNA): TGCAGCCTAAAAGTGAGCGGGGAGCTGTTTTTT. It is translated as CSLKVSGELFF.

This rearrangement joins TRBV7-9 to TRBJ1-4, with a tentative D call TRBD1 (6 bases). Trimming took 5 bases from V and 0 from J, leaving 19 bases between them. The CDR3 extends over 18 amino acids. Looked up from germline, CDR1 is SEHNR and CDR2 is FQNEAQ (reference sequence). CDR3 protein: CASSRSSGTPPTNEKLFF. CDR3 bases: TGTGCCAGCAGCCGATCCTCCGGGACACCCCCAACTAATGAAAAACTGTTTTTT.

The chain uses TRBV7-9 and TRBJ2-3; perhaps TRBD2 as D (5 bases). V shed 6 bases and J shed 4 bases, with 11 bases lying between them. Germline V gene sequence: CDR1 SEHNR, CDR2 FQNEAQ (reference sequence). This CDR3 spans 13 amino acids. The DNA of the CDR3 is TGTGCCAGCAGAGCGAGCGGCTCAGATACGCAGTATTTT. Protein product: CASRASGSDTQYF. The full variable domain, in which reference TRBV7-9 and TRBJ2-3 provide the parts outside the CDR3, is DTGVSQNPRHKITKRGQNVTFRCDPISEHNRLYWYRQTLGQGPEFLTYFQNEAQLEKSRLLSDRFSAERPKGSFSTLEIQRTEQGDSAMYLCASRASGSDTQYFGPGTRLTVL.

The J gene is TRBJ2-2, the V gene TRBV5-1; 11 positions agree with TRBD1. The germline CDR1 and CDR2 sequences are SGHRS and YFSETQ. Trimming at V came to 4 bases and at J to 5 bases, leaving 7 bases not matched to a gene. The CDR3 extends over 16 amino acids. The CDR3 protein is CASSQTGTGGTGELFF. CDR3 nucleotide sequence: TGCGCCAGCAGCCAAACCGGGACAGGGGGTACCGGGGAGCTGTTTTTT.

This rearrangement joins TRBV14 to TRBJ1-3, with a weak D call TRBD1 (6 bases). Per the germline V gene, CDR1 is SGHDN and CDR2 is FVKESK. CDR3 size: 17 residues. Between the trimmed V and J ends, which lost 0 bases and 2 bases, there was a span of 14 bases. The CDR3 here is CASSQDQGFQAGNTIYF. CDR3 bases: TGTGCCAGCAGCCAAGACCAGGGGTTTCAGGCTGGAAACACCATATATTTT.

This chain joins TRBV19 and TRBJ1-1, with D possibly TRBD1 on 6 matching bases. The CDR3 runs 14 residues. Germline V gene lookup returns CDR1 LNHDA and CDR2 SQIVND (reference sequence). Trimming shortened V by 8 bases and J by 4 bases, and 17 bases separated the two germline ends. CDR3 loop: CASGTGFGGTEAFF. The DNA of the CDR3 is TGTGCCAGTGGAACAGGGTTTGGGGGCACTGAAGCTTTCTTT.

The chain uses TRBV9 and TRBJ1-2; D unclear. Per the germline V gene, CDR1 is SGDLS and CDR2 is YYNGEE. The length of the CDR3 is 14 residues. With 4 bases removed from V and 0 bases from J, the gap between germline ends came to 10 bases. The chain's CDR3 is CASSPISTNYGYTF. CDR3 DNA: TGTGCCAGCAGCCCGATCTCTACTAACTATGGCTACACCTTC.

The chain is built from TRBV3-1 (or the pseudogene TRBV3-2) and TRBJ2-7; D gene unclear. The CDR3 runs to 13 residues. Looked up from germline, CDR1 is LGHDT and CDR2 is YNNKEL (reference sequence). Trimming pared 3 bases from V and 7 bases from J, leaving 13 bases between. This CDR3 is CASSHLPAGEQYF. CDR3 DNA: TGTGCCAGCAGCCATCTCCCGGCTGGTGAGCAGTACTTC.

In DNA form, the CDR3 reads TGTGCCAGAAGCTGGGCCGGGACCCTCCCCGACGAGCAGTACTTC. As protein: CARSWAGTLPDEQYF. The chain joins TRBV5-3 to TRBJ2-7; the D gene could be TRBD1 or TRBD2 (5 bases each). TRBV5-3 is reported as an ORF; its role is uncertain. CDR3 size: 15 residues. The ends were cut back, 3 bases at V and 5 bases at J, with 18 bases in the middle.

V and J are TRBV5-4 and TRBJ2-5; 12 bases map to TRBD2. V shed 1 base, J shed 4 bases, and the junction held 2 bases outside the gene matches. The CDR3 has 15 amino acids. Per germline, CDR1 SGHNT and CDR2 YYREEE (reference sequence). In DNA form, the CDR3 reads TGTGCCAGCAGCTTGCTAGCGGGGGGGCGAGAGACCCAGTACTTC. The encoded protein is CASSLLAGGRETQYF.

V usage is TRBV10-2 and J usage is TRBJ2-2; D ambiguous. The germline CDR1 and CDR2 sequences are WSHSY and SAAADI. The CDR3 extends over 12 amino acids. Trimming removed 4 bases at V and 4 bases at J, with 4 bases between. The CDR3 loop is CASSALTGELFF. CDR3 in DNA: TGCGCCAGCAGTGCCCTCACCGGGGAGCTGTTTTTT.

This clone occurred a few times. V and J are TRBV6-6 and TRBJ1-4, with TRBD1 matching 8 bases. V lost 5 bases, J lost 8 bases, and 16 bases stayed unmatched. CDR1 is MNHNY, CDR2 SVGAGI, per germline (reference sequence). The CDR3 spans 17 residues. Here the CDR3 DNA reads TGTGCCAGCAGTCAAAACTTGGACAGGGCCCGGGGGGAAAAACTGTTTTTT. It is translated as CASSQNLDRARGEKLFF.

This clone was recorded only once. The rearrangement uses TRBV6-6 and TRBJ2-1; D might be TRBD1 (5 bases). The germline V gene encodes CDR1 MNHNY and CDR2 SVGAGI (reference sequence). V was clipped by 2 bases and J by 5 bases, with 7 bases between them. The CDR3 is made up of 13 amino acids. CDR3 DNA sequence: TGTGCCAGCAGTTACCGCAGGGACAATGAGCAGTTCTTC. Translating gives CASSYRRDNEQFF.

This chain joins TRBV5-1 and TRBJ2-5; D ambiguous. Germline loops: CDR1 SGHRS, CDR2 YFSETQ. This CDR3 contains 13 residues. Trimming took off 3 bases at V and 1 base at J, with 7 bases between the two ends. The CDR3 nucleotides read TGCGCCAGCAGCTCCGACATCCAAGAGACCCAGTACTTC. Amino acids: CASSSDIQETQYF.